This is a list of T cell receptor beta chains from one sample in a study of blood T cell repertoires in COVID-19. Repertoires were generated with immunoSEQ multiplex PCR, while TCRdb's copy carries only in-frame clones and drops some. There are hundreds of thousands of clones in the sample; just over 85% occur only once, and 1.4% to 1.5% lies in the top ten. Sequencing was performed on peripheral blood. These receptors were taken from a woman in her 30s with active or convalescent COVID-19. CDR3s include the opening cysteine and the closing phenylalanine or tryptophan. The order of the fields is V gene, J gene, D gene, clone size, CDR3 protein, CDR3 DNA. A D gene is named only where the DNA matches it firmly. A row's size may be missing; if present it is once, few, many or a size class.

TRBV10-2	TRBJ1-5	TRBD1	.	CASNQQGAGQPQHF	TGCGCCAGCAACCAACAGGGGGCAGGTCAGCCCCAGCATTTT
TRBV5-5	TRBJ1-1	TRBD1	.	CASSVDRADTEAFF	TGTGCCAGCAGCGTGGACAGGGCGGACACTGAAGCTTTCTTT
TRBV5-4	TRBJ1-2	TRBD1	once	CASSPETGPYGYTF	TGTGCCAGCAGCCCCGAGACAGGGCCCTATGGCTACACCTTC
TRBV5-5	TRBJ1-3	TRBD1	.	CASSSTGAPGGNTIYF	TGTGCCAGCAGCTCGACAGGGGCCCCCGGCGGAAACACCATATATTTT
TRBV2	TRBJ2-5	TRBD2	.	CASIERGGLETQYF	TGTGCCAGCATCGAGCGGGGGGGCCTCGAGACCCAGTACTTC
TRBV11-3	TRBJ2-2	TRBD1	.	CASSPGAGGTGELFF	TGTGCCAGCAGCCCTGGGGCAGGGGGCACCGGGGAGCTGTTTTTT
TRBV6-5	TRBJ2-7	TRBD2	.	CASSWTSGNYEQYF	TGTGCCAGCAGTTGGACTAGCGGGAACTACGAGCAGTACTTC
TRBV19	TRBJ2-7	.	few	CASSLSGNEQYF	TGTGCCAGTAGTTTATCGGGGAACGAGCAGTACTTC
TRBV25-1	TRBJ1-6	.	.	CASSIRDTYNSPLHF	TGTGCCAGCAGTATTCGGGACACCTATAATTCACCCCTCCACTTT
TRBV6-5	TRBJ1-5	TRBD1	.	CASSKRQGANQPQHF	TGTGCCAGCAGTAAACGACAGGGGGCCAATCAGCCCCAGCATTTT
TRBV19	TRBJ1-2	TRBD1	.	CALKDRGHGYTF	TGTGCCCTTAAGGACAGGGGGCATGGCTACACCTTC
TRBV5-1	TRBJ2-7	TRBD2	.	CASSLSGAKPYEQYF	TGCGCCAGCAGCTTAAGCGGGGCCAAGCCCTACGAGCAGTACTTC
TRBV11-2	TRBJ2-1	TRBD2	.	CASSLVSGSTYNEQFF	TGTGCCAGCAGCTTAGTTAGCGGGAGCACCTACAATGAGCAGTTCTTC
TRBV10-3	TRBJ1-5	.	.	CAISEMGDQPQHF	TGTGCCATCAGTGAGATGGGAGATCAGCCCCAGCATTTT
TRBV5-5	TRBJ1-2	.	.	CASSFGTYERLIGYTF	TGTGCCAGCAGCTTTGGGACATACGAACGTCTTATTGGCTACACCTTC
TRBV19	TRBJ1-1	.	.	CASSDLSNTEAFF	TGTGCCAGTTCTGATTTGAGTAACACTGAAGCTTTCTTT
TRBV6-5	TRBJ1-5	.	.	CASSFQYSNQPQHF	TGTGCCAGCAGTTTCCAGTATAGCAATCAGCCCCAGCATTTT
TRBV3-1/TRBV3-2	TRBJ2-5	TRBD1	.	CASRQTDRAETQYF	TGTGCCAGCAGACAGACGGACAGGGCAGAGACCCAGTACTTC
TRBV5-5	TRBJ2-3	TRBD1	.	CASSLGQYPTDTQYF	TGTGCCAGCAGCCTGGGACAGTATCCCACAGATACGCAGTATTTT
TRBV30	TRBJ1-5	.	.	CAWSAGKSGYSNQPQHF	TGTGCCTGGAGTGCGGGGAAGTCGGGCTATAGCAATCAGCCCCAGCATTTT
TRBV27	TRBJ1-1	TRBD1	.	CASSASTGESATEAFF	TGTGCCAGCAGTGCGTCGACAGGGGAATCGGCGACTGAAGCTTTCTTT
TRBV6-2/TRBV6-3	TRBJ2-1	TRBD2	once	CASSRAVRTSGYYNEQFF	TGTGCCAGCAGTAGGGCGGTCAGGACTAGCGGGTACTACAATGAGCAGTTCTTC
TRBV9	TRBJ2-3	TRBD2	.	CASSFRGGSSTDTQYF	TGTGCCAGCAGCTTCCGGGGGGGCTCAAGCACAGATACGCAGTATTTT
TRBV5-1	TRBJ1-2	TRBD1	.	CASSLEQGRGYTF	TGCGCCAGCAGCTTGGAACAGGGGAGAGGCTACACCTTC
TRBV2	TRBJ1-1	TRBD1	.	CASSPSTGAWIEAFF	TGTGCCAGCAGTCCCTCGACAGGGGCTTGGATTGAAGCTTTCTTT
TRBV9	TRBJ1-6	TRBD1	few	CASQQGELGSPLHF	TGTGCCAGCCAACAGGGGGAATTGGGTTCACCCCTCCACTTT
TRBV20-1	TRBJ2-7	TRBD1	.	CSASRDRGSYEQYF	TGCAGTGCTAGTAGGGACAGGGGCTCCTACGAGCAGTACTTC
TRBV29-1	TRBJ1-2	TRBD1	.	CSVPPREGAGNYGYTF	TGCAGCGTGCCGCCGCGGGAGGGGGCGGGGAACTATGGCTACACCTTC
TRBV5-4	TRBJ2-7	TRBD2	.	CASSPDGRVPYEQYF	TGTGCCAGCAGCCCTGACGGGAGGGTCCCCTACGAGCAGTACTTC
TRBV21-1	TRBJ2-5	.	.	CASSLRLQETQYF	TGTGCCAGCAGCCTGCGTCTCCAAGAGACCCAGTACTTC
TRBV6-5	TRBJ1-1	.	.	CASILIGAGNTEAFF	TGTGCCAGCATCCTAATTGGGGCCGGGAACACTGAAGCTTTCTTT
TRBV5-6	TRBJ1-5	.	.	CASSFGMGGQPQHF	TGTGCCAGCAGCTTCGGGATGGGAGGCCAGCCCCAGCATTTT
TRBV11-2	TRBJ2-2	TRBD2	.	CASSSVGGAITGELFF	TGTGCCAGCAGCTCCGTCGGGGGGGCGATCACCGGGGAGCTGTTTTTT
TRBV11-2	TRBJ1-2	TRBD1	.	CASSLASGQDYTF	TGTGCCAGCAGCTTAGCCTCGGGACAGGACTACACCTTC
TRBV2	TRBJ2-7	TRBD1	.	CASSPGQGFSLGDEQYF	TGTGCCAGCAGTCCGGGACAGGGCTTCTCACTCGGCGACGAGCAGTACTTC